A single count supports the clone carrying this T cell receptor (beta chain). Antigen: not known. V lost 4 bases and J 2 bases, leaving 6 bases between the germline ends. The CDR3 runs 12 residues. This sample was taken from a study of immune heterogeneity within non-small cell lung tumors. Regarding the study as a whole: Significant yet moderate, the positive correlation between local T-cell clonality and local tumor mutational burden reached an R of around 0.35.

It was a multiplex PCR that amplified TCR beta CDR3, with 32 V and 13 J primers. Each CDR3 protein is one row after TCRdb ran MiXCR on the multiplex PCR reads. The profile covers 14,000 or so distinct CDR3 sequences, with approximately 26% appearing a single time and about 4% taken by the ten largest. Template material for each sample was about 0.55 ug of bulk tumor genomic DNA. During surgery, several far-apart biopsies were obtained from every primary tumor. Samples came from untreated patients having curative surgery for newly diagnosed non-small cell lung cancer. What was sequenced was lung tumor tissue. The V call is TRBV12-3 or TRBV12-4, the J call TRBJ2-7; possible D gene TRBD2, 5 bases. The receptor was derived from a man in his forties or fifties with non-small cell lung cancer. The CDR3 region is CASSWRPYEQYF. The CDR3 nucleotides read TGTGCCAGCAGTTGGAGGCCCTACGAGCAGTACTTC.